Reported below is one TCR beta chain. The antigen is unknown. This sample is part of a study of identical twins. Findings and limits, study-wide: Cross-sectional statistics, not tracking of the same donors, supported the conclusions.

CDR3 length equals 14 residues. Trimming cost V 3 bases and J 7 bases, with 14 bases left between them. The germline gives CDR1 LGHNA, CDR2 YSLEER. TCRdb recomputed calls from the 5' RACE reads with MiXCR, one row per CDR3 protein. The sample yields about 200,000 distinct CDR3 sequences, under 12% seen once. The origin of this receptor is a man aged 50 to 60 in good health. The sequenced sample was memory T cells sorted from blood. The V gene is TRBV4-3, the J gene TRBJ2-3; maybe TRBD1 (6 bases). CDR3 DNA: TGCGCCAGCAGCCATCTCGTACAGGGACATACGCAGTATTTT. It codes for CASSHLVQGHTQYF.